This TCR beta chain was recovered during a study of cytomegalovirus exposure and HLA in healthy donors. The wider study: Of all 400 or so donors who were genotyped, 70% to 85% belonged to the Caucasian-associated ancestry cluster. Study results and limitations: The productive fraction for most TCR beta V segments was about 87% or about 30% in an earlier analysis. Reports state that TCR beta sequences accurately predicted most subjects' HLA-A and HLA-B alleles.

With 60 Vbeta and 13 Jbeta primers, the PCR was carried out. Authors' methods: Unique TCR beta chains numbered approximately 80 million in a later analysis, with 10 million to 14 million shared. Sequenced by immunoSEQ multiplex PCR; TCRdb stores in-frame clones only, minus some. V, J and clone size derive from that table, while D and trimming were established from the DNA sequence. The sample holds around 130,000 clones; about four fifths are singletons and the top ten take 5% to 5.5%. On this clone: Its antigen is as yet unknown.

With 7 bases removed from V and 8 bases from J, the gap between germline ends came to 17 bases. The CDR3 covers 14 residues. Germline lookup yields CDR1 MNHEY and CDR2 SVGAGI. The specimen was PBMCs. The rearrangement uses TRBV6-5 and TRBJ2-2; the D gene is possibly TRBD1 (6 bases). This TCR derives from a man aged 25 to 45 in good health and CMV-seronegative. The chain's CDR3 is CASKTGPQLGELFF. The CDR3 coding sequence is TGTGCCAGCAAAACAGGGCCTCAGCTTGGGGAGCTGTTTTTT.